The 30 T cell receptor beta chains presented below share a single source sample, sequenced in a study of cytomegalovirus exposure and HLA in healthy donors. In the PCR, 60 Vbeta and 13 Jbeta primers were used. Sequencing was performed with immunoSEQ multiplex PCR; in TCRdb, only in-frame clones are kept and a portion is missing. The sample includes about 210,000 clones, approximately 78% of them seen just once. Sequencing used PBMCs. These receptor sequences come from a man aged 25 to 45 in good health and CMV-seronegative.

The V gene is TRBV2, the J gene TRBJ1-6, with D possibly matching TRBD1 (5 bases). This CDR3 has 15 amino acids. CDR1 SNHLY and CDR2 FYNNEI come from the germline V gene. V was trimmed by 5 bases and J by 5 bases, leaving 13 bases between them. The CDR3 spells CASSFGGLNNSPLHF. CDR3 in DNA: TGTGCCAGCAGTTTCGGGGGACTGAATAATTCACCCCTCCACTTT.

This chain connects TRBV29-1 to TRBJ2-5; D possibly corresponds to TRBD1 (8 bases). Germline CDR1 SQVTM, CDR2 ANQGSEA. The CDR3 has 14 residues. V lost 5 bases to trimming and J lost 3 bases, with 16 bases between them. CDR3 DNA: TGCAGCGTTAGGAAACAGGGGGGGAAAGAGACCCAGTACTTC. Its translation: CSVRKQGGKETQYF.

The chain has TRBV5-1 and TRBJ2-5, with D tentatively TRBD1 (7 bases). The assigned J gene may be wrong: the sequence end matches TRBJ2-7 better. Looked up from germline, CDR1 is SGHRS and CDR2 is YFSETQ. CDR3 length equals 15 residues. DNA of the CDR3: TGCGCCAGCAGCTTGATTCAGGGGGGTGGTAACGAGCAGTACTTC. It yields the protein CASSLIQGGGNEQYF.

The genes are TRBV9 and TRBJ2-2; tentative D call: TRBD1 (5 bases). The CDR3 extends over 14 amino acids. Germline assignment: CDR1 SGDLS and CDR2 YYNGEE. V was cut by 0 bases and J by 4 bases, with 7 bases left in between. The CDR3 DNA reads TGTGCCAGCAGCGTAGAGGGGTCCACCGGGGAGCTGTTTTTT. Translating gives CASSVEGSTGELFF. Complete variable domain (other parts from reference TRBV9 and TRBJ2-2): DSGVTQTPKHLITATGQRVTLRCSPRSGDLSVYWYQQSLDQGLQFLIQYYNGEERAKGNILERFSAQQFPDLHSELNLSSLELGDSALYFCASSVEGSTGELFFGEGSRLTVL.

On this clone itself: Other DNA sequences in the sample encode the same CDR3. V is TRBV29-1 and J is TRBJ2-7, with a tentative D call TRBD1 (7 bases). Trimming removed 6 bases at V and 4 bases at J, with 16 bases between. The CDR3 runs 13 residues. CDR1 is SQVTM, CDR2 ANQGSEA, per germline. Here the CDR3 reads CSVQAGGPYEQYF. The CDR3 region has the DNA TGCAGCGTACAAGCAGGGGGGCCATACGAGCAGTACTTC.

This clone was detected only a few times. This sequence joins TRBV28 and TRBJ1-5; tentatively, D is TRBD1 (6 bases). Germline CDR1 reads MDHEN; CDR2 reads SYDVKM. The CDR3 has 14 amino acids. V lost 7 bases and J 0 bases, leaving 10 bases between the germline ends. The CDR3 sequence is CASKADSSNQPQHF. CDR3 nucleotides: TGTGCCAGCAAGGCGGACAGTAGCAATCAGCCCCAGCATTTT.

This clone was found once. The chain has TRBV5-6 and TRBJ2-5; D unclear. V lost 0 bases to trimming and J lost 4 bases, with 13 bases between them. CDR1 is SGHDT and CDR2 is YYEEEE in the germline V gene. The CDR3 totals 15 residues. For the CDR3, the DNA is TGTGCCAGCAGCTTGGCGGCAGCTTCGGGAGAGACCCAGTACTTC. Protein product: CASSLAAASGETQYF. The full variable domain, with the rest looked up from reference TRBV5-6 and TRBJ2-5, is DAGVTQSPTHLIKTRGQQVTLRCSPKSGHDTVSWYQQALGQGPQFIFQYYEEEERQRGNFPDRFSGHQFPNYSSELNVNALLLGDSALYLCASSLAAASGETQYFGPGTRLLVL.

The chain has TRBV6-1 and TRBJ1-5; the match to TRBD1 covers 9 bases. Germline V gene sequence: CDR1 MNHNS, CDR2 SASEGT. Trimming cost V 4 bases and J 6 bases; bases outside gene matches: 7. The CDR3 is 15 amino acids. The CDR3 region is CASSVSGTGSQPQHF. In DNA, the CDR3 is TGTGCCAGCAGTGTGTCCGGGACAGGGAGTCAGCCCCAGCATTTT.

This clone has just one count. The CDR3 nucleotides are TGTGCCAGCAGTTCACGGGACAGCTCTGGAAACACCATATATTTT. Its protein is CASSSRDSSGNTIYF. This chain connects TRBV28 to TRBJ1-3, with 7 bases fitting TRBD1. Trimming at V came to 4 bases and at J to 0 bases, leaving 3 bases not matched to a gene. The CDR3 length is 15 residues. Looked up from germline, CDR1 is MDHEN and CDR2 is SYDVKM.

V gene TRBV25-1 combines with J gene TRBJ1-1; D is unresolved. V lost 6 bases and J lost 1, with 9 bases in between. The CDR3 totals 13 residues. The V gene's germline CDR1 is MGHDK and CDR2 SYGVNS. CDR3 nucleotide sequence: TGTGCCAGCAGGGCGACTGAGAACACTGAAGCTTTCTTT. Translation: CASRATENTEAFF. Looking up the rest from reference TRBV25-1 and TRBJ1-1 gives the full variable domain: EADIYQTPRYLVIGTGKKITLECSQTMGHDKMYWYQQDPGMELHLIHYSYGVNSTEKGDLSSESTVSRIRTEHFPLTLESARPSHTSQYLCASRATENTEAFFGQGTRLTVV.

The chain couples TRBV2 to TRBJ1-1; D perhaps matches TRBD1 (5 bases). This CDR3 has 19 amino acids. Trimming left V 2 bases short and J 0 bases short, with 22 bases between. CDR1 and CDR2 from the germline V gene are SNHLY and FYNNEI. CDR3 nucleotides: TGTGCCAGCAGTGAACGTGGGGCAGGGCGGTATAGTATGAACACTGAAGCTTTCTTT. This translates into CASSERGAGRYSMNTEAFF. Filled out from reference TRBV2 and TRBJ1-1, the complete variable domain reads EPEVTQTPSHQVTQMGQEVILRCVPISNHLYFYWYRQILGQKVEFLVSFYNNEISEKSEIFDDQFSVERPDGSNFTLKIRSTKLEDSAMYFCASSERGAGRYSMNTEAFFGQGTRLTVV.

This sequence joins TRBV11-3 and TRBJ2-7; no reliable D call. V lost 6 bases, J lost 0 bases, and 12 bases lay in between. The CDR3 sequence is 14 residues long. Germline assignment: CDR1 SGHNT and CDR2 YENEEA. The CDR3 spells CASSDSRSSYEQYF. The CDR3, as DNA: TGTGCCAGCAGTGACTCAAGGAGCTCCTACGAGCAGTACTTC.

The chain employs TRBV18 and TRBJ1-4; D possibly corresponds to TRBD1 (6 bases). CDR1 is KGHSH and CDR2 is LQKENI in the germline V gene. The ends were cut back, 4 bases at V and 7 bases at J, with 13 bases in the middle. The CDR3 covers 14 residues. For the CDR3, the DNA is TGTGCCAGCTCACGTCAGGGGTCGGGTGAAAAACTGTTTTTT. Residues: CASSRQGSGEKLFF.

The gene calls are TRBV29-1 and TRBJ2-1; 10 nucleotides line up with TRBD2. There are 15 residues in the CDR3. Germline-derived CDR1 and CDR2 are SQVTM and ANQGSEA. Losses at the gene ends were 1 base for V and 4 bases for J; bases not matched to a gene: 4. The CDR3 nucleotides are TGCAGCGTTGAAGGATCTAGCGGGGGTTACAATGAGCAGTTCTTC. As protein: CSVEGSSGGYNEQFF.

This chain connects TRBV27 to TRBJ1-5, with D perhaps matching TRBD1 (5 bases). V gave up 5 bases and J gave up 4 bases, with 12 bases separating them. CDR1 and CDR2 from the germline V gene are MNHEY and SMNVEV (reference sequence). The CDR3 sequence is 14 residues long. CDR3 loop: CASSMGGGNQPQHF. Written as DNA, the CDR3 is TGTGCCAGCAGTATGGGGGGAGGGAATCAGCCCCAGCATTTT.

In its sample, this clone was seen a few times. The J gene is TRBJ1-2, the V gene TRBV28; perhaps TRBD1 as D (5 bases). Deletions cut 3 bases from V and 4 bases from J, with 9 bases between. Per the germline V gene, CDR1 is MDHEN and CDR2 is SYDVKM. The length of the CDR3 is 13 residues. The CDR3 DNA follows: TGTGCCAGCAGTTTTAGGGGTGGCTATGGCTACACCTTC. Translating gives CASSFRGGYGYTF.

This chain joins TRBV4-1 and TRBJ1-4; D is undetermined. Germline values: CDR1 MGHRA, CDR2 YSYEKL. Trimming cost V 1 base and J 3 bases, with 12 bases left between them. This CDR3 spans 16 amino acids. The CDR3 spells CASSQVNRGSNEKLFF. The CDR3, as DNA: TGCGCCAGCAGCCAAGTAAATCGGGGTTCTAATGAAAAACTGTTTTTT.

The chain is built from TRBV5-1 and TRBJ2-7; TRBD1 matches 7 bases. Losses at the gene ends were 3 bases for V and 1 base for J; bases not matched to a gene: 10. Per germline, CDR1 SGHRS and CDR2 YFSETQ. The CDR3 is 16 residues long. CDR3 loop: CASSSQRQGRSYEQYF. The CDR3 DNA follows: TGCGCCAGCAGCTCCCAGCGACAGGGAAGGTCCTACGAGCAGTACTTC.

The chain combines TRBV13 with TRBJ2-7; D is unclear. Trimming pared 3 bases from V and 0 bases from J, leaving 6 bases between. The CDR3 runs to 13 residues. Germline-derived CDR1 and CDR2 are PRHDT and FYEKMQ (reference sequence). The CDR3 region has the DNA TGTGCCAGCAGCTTCAGTATCTCCTACGAGCAGTACTTC. This encodes CASSFSISYEQYF.

The V gene is TRBV18, the J gene TRBJ2-7, with 8 bases lining up with TRBD2. The germline gives CDR1 KGHSH, CDR2 LQKENI. Unmatched junction bases numbered 4, after V lost 4 bases and J lost 2 bases. CDR3 size: 14 residues. The CDR3 sequence is CASSQSGGPYEQYF. The CDR3 DNA follows: TGTGCCAGCTCACAGAGCGGGGGCCCCTACGAGCAGTACTTC.

About this clone itself: Other DNA sequences in this sample translate to the same CDR3. The chain employs TRBV9 and TRBJ2-5; D might be TRBD2 (7 bases). The CDR3 runs 15 residues. Trimming pared 4 bases from V and 1 base from J, leaving 14 bases between. Germline CDR1 is SGDLS and CDR2 is YYNGEE. In nucleotides, the CDR3 is TGTGCCAGCAGCCCCCTAGGGGGGGGCCAAGAGACCCAGTACTTC. This codes for CASSPLGGGQETQYF.

This clone was seen only once. The J gene is TRBJ1-6, the V gene TRBV11-2; TRBD1 matches 8 bases. Germline V CDR1 and CDR2: SGHAT, FQNNGV. The CDR3 length is 16 residues. V lost 3 bases and J lost 4; bases outside the gene matches: 5. The CDR3 here is CASSFVRGPYNSPLHF. The CDR3 region has the DNA TGTGCCAGCAGCTTCGTCAGGGGGCCTTATAATTCACCCCTCCACTTT.

The chain joins TRBV7-2 to TRBJ1-1, with D maybe TRBD1 (6 bases). V lost 5 bases and J 12 bases, leaving 16 bases between the germline ends. CDR3 size: 12 residues. Germline assignment: CDR1 SGHTA and CDR2 FQGNSA. The CDR3 sequence is CASSKTLQGTFF. Here the CDR3 DNA reads TGTGCCAGCAGCAAGACCCTCCAGGGGACTTTCTTT.

The V and J genes are TRBV28 and TRBJ1-1; 7 bases match TRBD1. V lost 6 bases to trimming and J lost 6 bases; unmatched junction nucleotides: 7. The CDR3 contains 13 residues. Germline V gives CDR1 MDHEN, CDR2 SYDVKM. The CDR3 reads CASREGGRAEAFF. The CDR3 DNA follows: TGTGCCAGCAGGGAAGGGGGCCGCGCTGAAGCTTTCTTT.

The rearrangement joins TRBV4-1 to TRBJ1-4, with TRBD1 matching 10 bases. The CDR3 extends over 15 amino acids. CDR1 and CDR2 (germline): MGHRA, YSYEKL. With 0 bases clipped from V and 7 bases from J, the junction kept 2 bases outside the gene matches. CDR3 sequence reads: CASSQDDRGREKLFF. The CDR3 DNA is TGCGCCAGCAGCCAAGACGACAGGGGGCGTGAAAAACTGTTTTTT.

The chain links TRBV7-8 to TRBJ2-3, with unresolved D. V lost 5 bases and J lost 0, with 9 bases in between. There are 14 residues in the CDR3. The germline V gene has CDR1 SGHVS and CDR2 FQNEAQ. This CDR3 is CASSIRPSTDTQYF. CDR3 nucleotides: TGTGCCAGCAGCATCCGTCCCAGCACAGATACGCAGTATTTT. The full variable domain, its missing parts supplied by reference TRBV7-8 and TRBJ2-3, is GAGVSQSPRYKVAKRGQDVALRCDPISGHVSLFWYQQALGQGPEFLTYFQNEAQLDKSGLPSDRFFAERPEGSVSTLKIQRTQQEDSAVYLCASSIRPSTDTQYFGPGTRLTVL.

The V gene is TRBV5-5, the J gene TRBJ2-1; TRBD1 matches 9 bases. Germline V gene lookup returns CDR1 SGHKS and CDR2 YYEKEE (reference sequence). After removal of 4 bases from V and 5 bases from J, the junction contained 4 bases not matched to a gene. This CDR3 has 14 residues. The CDR3 nucleotides read TGTGCCAGCAGCCCCGGACAGGGGAACAATGAGCAGTTCTTC. It is translated as CASSPGQGNNEQFF.

The CDR3 DNA follows: TGTGCCAGCAGTTCGACAGGGAAGAATGAAAAACTGTTTTTT. It codes for CASSSTGKNEKLFF. This chain uses TRBV27 with TRBJ1-4, with 7 nucleotides matching TRBD1. Looked up from germline, CDR1 is MNHEY and CDR2 is SMNVEV (reference sequence). V lost 4 bases to trimming and J lost 5 bases; unmatched junction nucleotides: 4. The CDR3 has 14 amino acids.

Turning to this clone: A junction boundary mismatches the germline segment, possibly from a read error. V and J are TRBV18 and TRBJ2-3, with TRBD2 as a possible D gene (6 bases). From germline, CDR1 is KGHSH and CDR2 LQKENI. The CDR3 length is 15 residues. The CDR3 protein is CASSRDRSLADTQYF. The CDR3 DNA sequence: TGTGCCAGTTCACGAGACAGATCCCTAGCGGATACGCAGTATTTT.

This chain joins TRBV4-2 and TRBJ2-7; no firm D call. V was clipped by 4 bases and J by 1 base, with 14 bases between them. The germline V gene encodes CDR1 LGHNA and CDR2 YNFKEQ. The CDR3 length is 15 residues. The CDR3 DNA reads as TGTGCCAGCAGCCCTTCCGAGTCTGATTCCTACGAGCAGTACTTC. Residues: CASSPSESDSYEQYF.